This T cell receptor beta chain was retrieved from a study of T cell responses to AZD1222 COVID-19 vaccine. Turning to this clone: What it binds is unknown.

Some clones are missing from TCRdb's copy, which holds only in-frame ones; the method was immunoSEQ multiplex PCR. The sample includes 100,000 to 150,000 clones, around 86% of them seen just once. Study findings and constraints: Following two doses of AZD1222, Spike-specific TCR breadth and depth rose. The reported proportion of spike-specific TCRs targeting unmutated variant regions was nearly half. It should be noted that donors were predominantly white British and more often female, and clonal diversity was possibly underestimated.

CDR1 MNHNY and CDR2 SVGAGI come from the germline V gene (reference sequence). CDR3 length equals 16 residues. J was trimmed by 2 bases and V by 5 bases; bases with no gene match: 9. The sequence was collected from an adult in good health. Sequencing was performed on peripheral blood, taken on day 0 of AZD1222 vaccination. V usage is TRBV6-6 and J usage is TRBJ1-1, with TRBD1 matching 9 bases. The CDR3 reads CASSVGTGTGNTEAFF. CDR3 nucleotides: TGTGCCAGCAGTGTTGGGACAGGGACTGGAAACACTGAAGCTTTCTTT.